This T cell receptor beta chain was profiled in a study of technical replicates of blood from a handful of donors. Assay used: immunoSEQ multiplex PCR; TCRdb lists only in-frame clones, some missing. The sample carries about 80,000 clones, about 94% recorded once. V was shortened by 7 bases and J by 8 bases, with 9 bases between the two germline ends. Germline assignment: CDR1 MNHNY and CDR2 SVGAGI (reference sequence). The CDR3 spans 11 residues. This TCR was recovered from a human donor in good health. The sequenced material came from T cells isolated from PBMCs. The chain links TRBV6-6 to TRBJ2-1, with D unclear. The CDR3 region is CASTMGYEQFF. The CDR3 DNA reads TGTGCCAGCACCATGGGCTATGAGCAGTTCTTC.